This TCR beta chain stems from a study of T cells in narcolepsy. For the study at large: Healthy controls were enrolled alongside patients with narcolepsy type 1 or type 2.

Study-level results: No autoreactive T cell clone sequences appeared in some memory CD4+ repertoires. Autoreactive clonotypes reportedly recurred in blood of same and different patients, not controls. Autoreactive HCRT-specific and TRIB2-specific clonotypes were marked in same-patient CSF-versus-blood CD4+ comparisons.

The V and J ends lost 4 bases and 5 bases, in that order; junction bases with no gene match: 5. Germline values: CDR1 LNHDA, CDR2 SQIVND (reference sequence). This CDR3 comprises 14 residues. The table came from immunoSEQ multiplex PCR; TCRdb's copy has only in-frame clones and leaves some out. The profile covers around 31,000 clones, with around 80% appearing a single time and 1.2% taken by the ten largest. This clone showed up just a few times. Its antigen is currently unknown. V is TRBV19 and J is TRBJ1-5, with TRBD1 matching 7 bases. The sample taken for sequencing was CD45RA- memory CD4+ T cells from PBMCs. The clonotype comes from a human donor with narcolepsy. The CDR3 here is CASSRGGLDQPQHF. CDR3 nucleotides: TGTGCCAGTAGTAGAGGGGGCTTGGATCAGCCCCAGCATTTT.